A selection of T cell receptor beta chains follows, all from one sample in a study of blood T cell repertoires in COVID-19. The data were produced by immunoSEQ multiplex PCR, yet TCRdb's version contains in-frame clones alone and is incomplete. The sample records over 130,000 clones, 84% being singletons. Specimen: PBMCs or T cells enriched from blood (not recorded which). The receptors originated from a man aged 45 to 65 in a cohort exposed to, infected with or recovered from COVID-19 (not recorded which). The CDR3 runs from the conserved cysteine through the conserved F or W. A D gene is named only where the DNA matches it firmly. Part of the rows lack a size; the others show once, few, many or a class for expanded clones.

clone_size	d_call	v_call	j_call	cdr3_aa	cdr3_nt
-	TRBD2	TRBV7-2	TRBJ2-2	CASSLNRGGGTGELFF	TGTGCCAGCAGCTTAAATCGCGGGGGGGGCACCGGGGAGCTGTTTTTT
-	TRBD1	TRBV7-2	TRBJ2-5	CASSLGTGGRETQYF	TGTGCCAGCAGCTTGGGGACAGGGGGCCGAGAGACCCAGTACTTC
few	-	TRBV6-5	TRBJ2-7	CASRRRLESYEQYF	TGTGCCAGCCGTCGGAGACTAGAGTCCTACGAGCAGTACTTC
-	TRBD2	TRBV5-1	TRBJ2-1	CASSALAGGPSEQFF	TGCGCCAGCAGCGCCCTAGCGGGAGGGCCGAGTGAGCAGTTCTTC
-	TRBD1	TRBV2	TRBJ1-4	CASNRGKGEKLFF	TGTGCCAGCAACAGGGGCAAGGGTGAAAAACTGTTTTTT
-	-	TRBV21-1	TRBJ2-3	CASSKDKQWGTGCTDTQYF	TGTGCCAGCAGCAAAGACAAACAGTGGGGGACAGGGTGCACAGATACGCAGTATTTT
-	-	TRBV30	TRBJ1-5	CACSIEENQPQHF	TGTGCCTGCTCGATTGAGGAAAATCAGCCCCAGCATTTT
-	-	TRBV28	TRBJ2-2	CASSLADTGELFF	TGTGCCAGCAGTTTAGCCGACACAGGGGAGCTGTTTTTT
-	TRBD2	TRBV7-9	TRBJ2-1	CASSGGRMPPTSGRNNEQFF	TGTGCCAGCAGCGGGGGACGCATGCCCCCGACTAGCGGGAGAAACAATGAGCAGTTCTTC
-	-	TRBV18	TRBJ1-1	CASSPDRWSAEAFF	TGTGCCAGCTCGCCCGACCGCTGGAGCGCTGAAGCTTTCTTT
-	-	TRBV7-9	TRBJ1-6	CASSFGSPLHF	TGTGCCAGCAGCTTCGGTTCACCCCTCCACTTT
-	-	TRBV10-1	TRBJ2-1	CASSKDRRGNEQFF	TGCGCCAGCAGTAAGGATAGAAGGGGCAATGAGCAGTTCTTC
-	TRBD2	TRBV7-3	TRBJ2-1	CASSPGGLVHEQFF	TGTGCCAGCAGTCCGGGAGGTCTGGTTCATGAGCAGTTCTTC
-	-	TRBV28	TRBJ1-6	CASSAGQTYNSPLHF	TGTGCCAGCAGTGCTGGACAGACATATAATTCACCCCTCCACTTT